These 20 T cell receptor beta chains came from one sample sequenced in a study of read filtering for tumor transcriptome and immune sequencing. This library used approximately 370 ng RNA and molecular barcoded adaptors spanning alpha/delta and beta/gamma chains. TCRdb redid the calling of the reads with MiXCR, one entry per CDR3 protein. The sample lists tens of thousands of distinct CDR3 sequences, 20% to 25% occurring once. Sequencing was performed on a population of CD138-negative cells sorted from bone marrow. These receptors were taken from a donor older than 35 with multiple myeloma.

Ten or more counts support this clonotype. V usage is TRBV6-5 and J usage is TRBJ1-1; D is uncertain. Trimming shortened V by 0 bases and J by 1 base, and 6 bases separated the two germline ends. This CDR3 is 14 amino acids long. Per germline, CDR1 MNHEY and CDR2 SVGAGI. DNA of the CDR3: TGTGCCAGCAGTTACTCTGGGGAGAACACTGAAGCTTTCTTT. Its translation: CASSYSGENTEAFF.

This clonotype was observed at least ten times. The chain combines TRBV11-2 with TRBJ2-5; D may be TRBD1 (6 bases). The CDR3 spans 15 residues. From germline, CDR1 is SGHAT and CDR2 FQNNGV. Trimming left V 5 bases short and J 1 base short, with 14 bases between. In nucleotides, the CDR3 is TGTGCCAGCAGCCCGAGACCGGACAGCCAAGAGACCCAGTACTTC. Protein product: CASSPRPDSQETQYF.

A word on this clonotype: No conserved phenylalanine or tryptophan is present at the end of the CDR3, so a read error is the likely explanation. The chain employs TRBV6-5 and TRBJ2-7, with D possibly TRBD1 on 6 matching bases. Germline CDR1 MNHEY, CDR2 SVGAGI. The CDR3 has 13 amino acids. The CDR3: CASSYQDSYKQYL. In nucleotides, the CDR3 is TGTGCCAGCAGTTACCAGGACAGCTACAAGCAGTACTTA.

As for this clonotype: This could be a read error, since a much larger clone is one nucleotide away. This chain links TRBV7-9 with TRBJ1-1; no definite D call. CDR1 and CDR2 from the germline V gene are SEHNR and FQNEAQ (reference sequence). V lost 4 bases and J 1 base, leaving 10 bases between the germline ends. The CDR3 is made up of 14 amino acids. This CDR3 reads CASSYLASNTEAFF. The DNA for the CDR3 is TGTGCCAGCAGCTACCTGGCTTCGAACACTGAAGCTTTCTTT.

A word on this clonotype: Being one base from a much bigger clone, this may be a read error. The V gene is TRBV29-1, the J gene TRBJ2-3, with 11 nucleotides matching TRBD2. Germline loops: CDR1 SQVTM, CDR2 ANQGSEA. The length of the CDR3 is 13 residues. The CDR3 nucleotides read TGCAGCGTTGATAGCGGGGGGGCAGATACGAAGTATTTT. This encodes CSVDSGGADTKYF.

This clonotype has at least ten counts. The V call is TRBV7-2, the J call TRBJ1-1; no reliable D call. The ends were cut back, 5 bases at V and 7 bases at J, with 17 bases in the middle. The germline CDR1 and CDR2 sequences are SGHTA and FQGNSA. CDR3 length equals 14 residues. The CDR3 region has the DNA TGTGCCAGCAGCCCAACAGCAAACACGAATGAAGCTTTCTTT. Amino acid sequence: CASSPTANTNEAFF.

Many counts were recorded for this clonotype. This chain uses TRBV28 with TRBJ2-7; unclear D gene. This CDR3 comprises 14 residues. Germline values: CDR1 MDHEN, CDR2 SYDVKM. Trimming removed 2 bases from V and 4 bases from J, with 12 bases in between. The CDR3 loop is CASSLPLEPYEQYF. The CDR3 nucleotides are TGTGCCAGCAGTTTACCACTCGAACCATACGAGCAGTACTTC.

To note about this clonotype: A read error may explain this, as a much larger clone is one base away. The genes are TRBV2 and TRBJ1-4; D remains ambiguous. V lost 8 bases and J 8 bases, leaving 18 bases between the germline ends. This CDR3 is built from 14 residues. The germline V gene encodes CDR1 SNHLY and CDR2 FYNNEI. In DNA, the CDR3 is TGTGCCAGCCAGGACGGGGAATTAGGAGAAAAACTGTTTTTT. It specifies CASQDGELGEKLFF.

This clonotype was counted only a few times. The chain combines TRBV2 with TRBJ1-1, with D tentatively TRBD1 (5 bases). The length of the CDR3 is 14 residues. Deletions cut 7 bases from V and 2 bases from J, with 14 bases between. Germline V gene lookup returns CDR1 SNHLY and CDR2 FYNNEI. The CDR3: CASTLTEINTEAFF. CDR3 coding DNA: TGTGCCAGCACCCTGACAGAGATAAACACTGAAGCTTTCTTT.

This clonotype was counted a few times. The CDR3, as DNA: TGTGCCAGTAGTACACCGGGACTACACTACGAGCAGTACTTC. It codes for CASSTPGLHYEQYF. The rearrangement uses TRBV19 and TRBJ2-7, with 7 bases identical to TRBD2. This CDR3 has 14 residues. Per germline, CDR1 LNHDA and CDR2 SQIVND (reference sequence). The V segment lost 4 bases and the J segment 3 bases; nucleotides outside the gene matches: 6.

The chain couples TRBV6-6 to TRBJ1-1, with D hard to call. The CDR3 spans 13 residues. Trimming shortened V by 5 bases and J by 3 bases, and 10 bases separated the two germline ends. Germline CDR1 reads MNHNY; CDR2 reads SVGAGI (reference sequence). DNA for the CDR3: TGTGCCAGCAGTGTTAAGAGTGACACTGAAGCTTTCTTT. The encoded protein is CASSVKSDTEAFF.

The table lists this clonotype with many counts. V gene TRBV20-1 combines with J gene TRBJ1-1; D is ambiguous. The CDR3 is 12 amino acids. V gave up 3 bases and J gave up 6 bases, with 11 bases separating them. From germline, CDR1 is DFQATT and CDR2 SNEGSKA (reference sequence). The CDR3 DNA reads as TGCAGTGCTAGGATAGCTTCGGCTGAAGCTTTCTTT. Protein: CSARIASAEAFF.

In its sample, this clonotype was seen a few times. The chain recombines TRBV3-1 with TRBJ2-3; the match to TRBD1 covers 8 bases. The CDR3 is made up of 16 amino acids. V was clipped by 6 bases and J by 3 bases; unmatched bases: 11. Looked up from germline, CDR1 is LGHDT and CDR2 is YNNKEL (reference sequence). The CDR3 DNA reads as TGTGCCAGCAGGGACAGGGTTTCGGGGTTAACAGATACGCAGTATTTT. Amino acid sequence: CASRDRVSGLTDTQYF.

DNA of the CDR3: TGTGCCAGCAGCCCTTTAGTATTCGCTGAGCAGTACTTC. Protein sequence: CASSPLVFAEQYF. The chain has TRBV9 and TRBJ2-7; D is ambiguous. Germline V gives CDR1 SGDLS, CDR2 YYNGEE. This CDR3 is built from 13 residues. V was clipped by 4 bases and J by 7 bases, with 15 bases between them.

The table lists this clonotype with many counts. V is TRBV4-1 and J is TRBJ2-1, with 14 bases identical to TRBD2. The V segment lost 4 bases and the J segment 8 bases; nucleotides outside the gene matches: 16. The CDR3 length is 19 residues. Looked up from germline, CDR1 is MGHRA and CDR2 is YSYEKL. The CDR3 DNA follows: TGCGCCAGCAGCCGAAAGACTAGCGGGGGGGCCGTATCTCCCCATGAGCAGTTCTTC. This gives the protein CASSRKTSGGAVSPHEQFF.

This clonotype was counted many times. The CDR3 loop reads CASSLGGKKGQDSYEQYF. The CDR3 nucleotides read TGCGCCAGCAGCTTGGGGGGGAAGAAGGGACAGGACTCCTACGAGCAGTACTTC. This sequence joins TRBV5-1 and TRBJ2-7; 8 positions match TRBD1. This CDR3 has 18 amino acids. V trimming: 0 bases; J trimming: 0 bases; junction bases outside the gene matches: 11. Per germline, CDR1 SGHRS and CDR2 YFSETQ.

This clonotype was observed at least ten times. The J gene is TRBJ2-7, the V gene TRBV28; possibly TRBD2 for D (6 bases). Trimming shortened V by 5 bases and J by 2 bases, and 10 bases separated the two germline ends. Germline-derived CDR1 and CDR2 are MDHEN and SYDVKM. CDR3 length equals 13 residues. The CDR3 DNA is TGTGCCAGCAGTCGGGGGATGCCCTACGAGCAGTACTTC. It encodes CASSRGMPYEQYF.

This clonotype was found many times. The chain uses TRBV5-1 and TRBJ2-1; D is undetermined. The germline gives CDR1 SGHRS, CDR2 YFSETQ. Trimming took 0 bases from V and 9 from J, leaving 16 bases between them. CDR3 length: 15 residues. The CDR3 spells CASSLAGAARSEQFF. The CDR3 DNA reads TGCGCCAGCAGCTTGGCCGGAGCCGCTCGCAGTGAGCAGTTCTTC.

J is TRBJ1-3 and V is TRBV4-2; the D is unclear. CDR1 is LGHNA and CDR2 is YNFKEQ in the germline V gene. With 4 bases removed from V and 0 bases from J, the gap between germline ends came to 10 bases. The CDR3 length is 15 residues. In DNA form, the CDR3 reads TGTGCCAGCAGCCGAGACTTATTCTCTGGAAACACCATATATTTT. As protein: CASSRDLFSGNTIYF.

This clonotype has only a few counts. The rearrangement uses TRBV5-4 and TRBJ1-1; unclear D gene. V was clipped by 0 bases and J by 5 bases, with 14 bases between them. There are 15 residues in the CDR3. Germline loops: CDR1 SGHNT, CDR2 YYREEE (reference sequence). CDR3: CASSLGAASGTEAFF. Written as DNA, the CDR3 is TGTGCCAGCAGCTTGGGGGCAGCTTCGGGGACTGAAGCTTTCTTT.